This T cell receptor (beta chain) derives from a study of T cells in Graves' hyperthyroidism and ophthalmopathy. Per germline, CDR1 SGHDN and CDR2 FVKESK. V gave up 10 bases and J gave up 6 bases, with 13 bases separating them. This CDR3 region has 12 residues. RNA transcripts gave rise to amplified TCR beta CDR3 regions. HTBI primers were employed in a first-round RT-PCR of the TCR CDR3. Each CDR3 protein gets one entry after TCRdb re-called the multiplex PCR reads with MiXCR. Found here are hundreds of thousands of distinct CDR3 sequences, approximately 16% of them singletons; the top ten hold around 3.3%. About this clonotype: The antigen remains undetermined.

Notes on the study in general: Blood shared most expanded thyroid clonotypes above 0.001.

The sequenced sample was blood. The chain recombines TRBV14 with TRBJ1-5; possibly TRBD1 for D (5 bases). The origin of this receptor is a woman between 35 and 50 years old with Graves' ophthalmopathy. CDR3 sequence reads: CATTDFGQPQHF. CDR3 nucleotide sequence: TGTGCCACGACAGATTTCGGTCAGCCCCAGCATTTT.